Below, one T cell receptor beta chain is given with its context. Its cognate antigen has yet to be identified. Per-base quality was not reported, and no clone a single base away is much larger than it. The cohort comprised 710 or so healthy bone marrow donors. All cohort members were sampled while nominally healthy, although unrecorded immune exposures were likely present. The donor was CMV seropositive and belonged to the group of 250 to 300 seropositive cohort members. Every donor gave a peripheral blood sample, and the peripheral blood mononuclear cells from that sample were used for TCR beta sequencing. Genomic DNA was extracted from the blood cell samples with the Qiagen DNeasy Blood Extraction Kit. These data belong to a study of cytomegalovirus exposure and HLA in healthy donors (dated by TCRdb to 2015 to 2018). Notes on the research overall: An earlier analysis of fewer than 750 of the donors reported 250 to 300 Gb of sequence data and 95 million to 130 million unique TCR beta sequences obtained from some 170 million T cells. In addition to the first cohort of hundreds of subjects, a separate validation cohort of 100 to 150 different subjects was used. Across some 400 genotyped donors of the cohort, an average of approximately 200,000 unique TCR beta nucleotide sequences per donor were sequenced, and about a sixth of those sequences were non-productive. HLA typing included class I and class II loci at four-digit resolution. Of the roughly 400 genotyped donors, about 84% fell in the genetic ancestry cluster associated with self-reported Caucasian donors. In a later analysis, previously published TCR beta repertoires from 666 donors were re-analyzed and high-resolution HLA genotyping was added so that TCR occurrence patterns could be studied. Five DR-DQ haplotypes were treated as single units for association and clustering because of strong linkage in the cohort. An early release covering roughly 640 HLA-typed donors comprised roughly 300 gigabases of sequencing data and around 80 million unique TCR sequences. To predict cytomegalovirus infection status, the study brought together high-throughput TCR immunosequencing, statistical association of individual TCRs with disease status, and machine learning. The study aimed to test whether signatures of past pathogen exposure could be identified by cataloging public T cell receptors. Donor age, sex, ethnicity and CMV serostatus were collected together with the repertoire data. Genome-wide SNP genotypes for about 65% of the roughly 670 donors were used in a later genetic analysis, which treated that subset as a discovery cohort. In the later analysis, no new phenotypic data were used to find candidate immune exposures; instead, reliance was placed on TCR beta sequences and their occurrence across donors. The number of typed donors differed by locus: about 629-630 for A, B, C, DRB1 and DQB1; 500 to 550 for DQA1; roughly 600 for DPA1; and around 450 for DPB1. The study profiled the T cell repertoires of 500 to 800 subjects by immunosequencing and related them to cytomegalovirus serostatus. Every repertoire in the discovery cohort had been generated on one and the same sequencing platform. To decide whether each TCR beta V gene segment behaved as functional or pseudogenic, an earlier analysis of several hundred of the donors relied on high-throughput TCR beta sequencing. The full study reports these points: A later analysis associated about 17,000 TCR beta sequences with specific HLA alleles at a false discovery rate of 0.05. The study gave a list of around 170 TCR beta chains associated with cytomegalovirus. Because some donors lacked HLA typing at each locus, the association tests relied only on the typed subset. Because the 87-base-pair reads could not distinguish some IMGT-functional V segments, including TRBV6-2 and TRBV6-3, those segments were excluded. Correlated functional status among segregating V segments might reflect linkage disequilibrium, but an unknown experimental factor could not be ruled out. Broadly in line with IMGT annotations, most TCR beta V segments showed up in productive rearrangements about 87% or about 30% of the time in an earlier analysis of some 590 of the donors. A later analysis found that HLA-associated TCR beta chains were more clonally expanded and had lower generation probabilities than equally common non-associated chains. A later genetic analysis associated a missense DCLRE1C variant with V-gene and J-gene trimming of TCR beta chains, and an independent cohort replicated the association. Roughly uniform sequencing depth across donors was assumed in presence/absence analyses, although this assumption may not hold. This cohort had only TCR beta chains sequenced, and the lack of alpha or paired-chain data limited which features could be detected. According to the authors, the approach could potentially be generalized to other disease states and immunological phenotypes. In a later analysis, TCR association rates were found to vary across HLA loci, with the most associated TCRs seen for DRB1 alleles and the fewest for HLA-C alleles. A cluster of highly shared sequence variants was judged likely to be a technical artifact of the sequencing pipeline. Cytomegalovirus status was reported to be diagnosed by the classifier with high specificity and sensitivity in both the original and validation cohorts. The earlier analysis of 587 of the donors excluded some 15 rarely observed V segments, including chromosome 9 orphons, because counts were too low. In vitro tests confirmed that a few of the cytomegalovirus-associated TCR beta chains recognize cytomegalovirus antigens. When HLA alleles, especially DR and DQ, strongly co-occurred, attributing TCR associations to individual alleles was difficult. A further reported finding was that TCR beta sequences accurately predicted the HLA-A and HLA-B alleles for most subjects in the first cohort. According to a later genetic analysis, donors in an Asian-associated ancestry cluster had fewer N-insertions in productive TCRs than the approximately 690-donor mean. Across donors, most TCR sequences were observed very rarely, whereas some public TCRs were present in many individuals. In a later analysis, several top co-occurrence clusters were reported to appear linked to parvovirus B19, influenza, CMV and Epstein-Barr virus. The only immune exposure information available for the cohort was CMV serostatus. According to a later analysis, most CMV-associated TCR beta chains appeared to be HLA-restricted, and the HLA associations seemed to be driven largely by CMV exposure.

The method behind the library was the immunoSEQ multiplex PCR assay. A mixture of 60 forward primers for TCR Vbeta segments and 13 reverse primers for TCR Jbeta segments was used in the multiplex PCR. The CDR3 region of rearranged TCR beta genes was amplified from genomic DNA with a multiplex PCR assay. On the Illumina HiSeq System, the amplified TCR beta libraries were sequenced as 87-base-pair reads. The authors processed their data as follows. A later analysis counted approximately 76 million unique TCR beta chains across the 640 or so repertoires, and 10 million to 11 million of these chains were shared by at least two donors. A nearest-neighbor algorithm error-corrected the raw reads and collapsed the reads into unique sequences, merging closely related sequences to remove PCR and sequencing errors. Alignment of CDR3 sequences to IMGT reference sequences was used to assign V, D and J gene segments. For a sequence to be retained, a match of at least six nucleotides to both a V gene segment and a J gene segment was required. A rearrangement counted as productive if the CDR3 had no stop codons and remained in frame with V and J, and every other rearrangement counted as non-productive. CDR3 was defined by IMGT convention, running from the second conserved V-encoded cysteine to the conserved J-encoded phenylalanine. The earlier analysis of 587 of the donors excluded sequences that lacked an unambiguous match to a single V gene segment. In an earlier analysis of almost 600 of the donors, a V segment was called functional when productive rearrangements were above 56.7%, and segregating when the standard deviation between donors exceeded 5%. A statistical classification framework was built for diagnosing cytomegalovirus status from the catalog of TCR beta chain sequences. In a later analysis, V and J genes were assigned by comparing TCR nucleotide sequences against IMGT/GENE-DB human TR gene sequences. The TCRdist pipeline was used in a later analysis to assign CDR3 sequences and most-parsimonious VDJ recombination scenarios. In a later analysis, each TCR beta chain was defined by its CDR3 amino acid sequence together with its V-gene family, and reads lacking a unique V-gene family were excluded. To address suspected cross-contamination and a sequencing artifact, a later analysis removed some 620 highly shared, low-generation-probability nucleotide sequences. A later analysis calculated a clonal expansion index for each public chain from normalized within-repertoire ranks of inferred template counts. Generation probabilities in a later analysis came from a VDJ recombination model fitted to out-of-frame rearrangements, and those results were checked against IGoR. A later analysis scored TCR-TCR, TCR-HLA and TCR-CMV co-occurrence with hypergeometric tests, applying a repertoire-size bias correction to TCR pairs. To estimate false discovery rates, a later analysis permuted the HLA or CMV assignments 20 times. In a later analysis, co-occurring TCRs were grouped using DBSCAN, and TCRdist sequence similarity was added for clustering within HLA-allele-positive subsets. Repertoires with fewer than 30,000 or more than 120,000 public chains were left out of co-occurrence clustering, as were four to six repertoires with anomalous nucleotide sharing. The source is immuneACCESS, and TCRdb retained only in-frame sequences with V and J called. Part of the clones is not carried over; for the studies checked, unresolved V genes explain less than half of this, and the remainder is unexplained. That table furnishes V, J and clone size, whereas the DNA furnished D and trimming. This sample has around 50,000 clones in its table, and about 70% of those were observed once. Around a fifth of the sample is held by the ten biggest clonotypes.

Taken from cysteine to phenylalanine, the CDR3 has 14 residues. Only the CDR3 part of the read is kept: 42 bases, read in frame from the first base. Deletion took 3 bases off V and 4 bases off J, with a span of 12 bases between the germline ends. In the germline V gene (reference sequence), CDR1 corresponds to LNHDA and CDR2 to SQIVND. Sequencing was carried out using PBMCs. The sequence is built from TRBV19 and TRBJ1-1; no confident D gene assignment can be made. This TCR was recovered from a woman between 50 and 59 years old in good health and CMV-seropositive. At the DNA level, the sequence is TGTGCCAGTAGTATTCCGGAGCGGGTCACTGAAGCTTTCTTT. It specifies CASSIPERVTEAFF. Extended through the reference TRBV19 and TRBJ1-1 proteins, this CDR3 yields the full variable domain: DGGITQSPKYLFRKEGQNVTLSCEQNLNHDAMYWYRQDPGQGLRLIYYSQIVNDFQKGDIAEGYSVSREKKESFPLTVTSAQKNPTAFYLCASSIPERVTEAFFGQGTRLTVV.